This T cell receptor beta chain was profiled in a study of response to subunit inactivated influenza vaccine. General study points: T cells newly recruited by each seasonal influenza vaccination are few, the authors suggested.

As concerns this clonotype: Its antigen remains unknown.

CDR3 size: 14 residues. V was trimmed by 2 bases and J by 6 bases, leaving 13 bases between them. Germline lookup yields CDR1 SGHRS and CDR2 YFSETQ. TCRdb passed the RT-PCR reads through MiXCR, listing each CDR3 protein once. The sample lists roughly 460,000 distinct CDR3 sequences, 11% occurring once. The clonotype originates from a man aged 50-60 years who received an inactivated influenza vaccine. The sample consisted of PBMCs from blood, taken 40 to 50 days after vaccination. V is TRBV5-1 and J is TRBJ2-3; TRBD1 or TRBD2 may be the D gene (5 bases each). This CDR3 reads CASSLEGPKDTQYF. CDR3 DNA sequence: TGCGCCAGCAGCTTAGAGGGACCTAAGGATACGCAGTATTTT.